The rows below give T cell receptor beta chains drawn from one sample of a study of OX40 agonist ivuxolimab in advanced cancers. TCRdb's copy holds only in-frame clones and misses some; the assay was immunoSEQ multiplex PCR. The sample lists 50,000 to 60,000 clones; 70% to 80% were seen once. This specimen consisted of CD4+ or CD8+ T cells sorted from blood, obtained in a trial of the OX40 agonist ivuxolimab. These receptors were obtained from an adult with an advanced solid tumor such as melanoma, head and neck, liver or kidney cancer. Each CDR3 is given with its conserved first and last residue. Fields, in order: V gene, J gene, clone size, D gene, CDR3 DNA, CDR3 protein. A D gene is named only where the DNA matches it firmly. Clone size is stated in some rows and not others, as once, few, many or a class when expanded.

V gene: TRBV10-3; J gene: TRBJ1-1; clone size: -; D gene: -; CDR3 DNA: TGTGCCATCTCGGCAGGCCAAGGGGGAACTGAAGCTTTCTTT; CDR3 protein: CAISAGQGGTEAFF
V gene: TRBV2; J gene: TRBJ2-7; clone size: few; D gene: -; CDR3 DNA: TGTGCCAGCAGTCTCTTGGGACCCTACGAGCAGTACTTC; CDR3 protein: CASSLLGPYEQYF
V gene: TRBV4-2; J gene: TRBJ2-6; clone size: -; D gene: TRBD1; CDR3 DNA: TGTGCCAGCAGCCAAGATCAGGGGGCTGGGGCCAACGTCCTGACTTTC; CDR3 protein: CASSQDQGAGANVLTF
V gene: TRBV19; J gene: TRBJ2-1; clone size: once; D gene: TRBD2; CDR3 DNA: TGTGCCAGTAGTGGTATTAGCGGGTACTCCTACAATGAGCAGTTCTTC; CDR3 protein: CASSGISGYSYNEQFF
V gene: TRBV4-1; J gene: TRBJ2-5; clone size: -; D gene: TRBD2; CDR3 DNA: TGCGCCAGCAGCCAAGCCCCGACTAGCGGGGGCCTAGAGACCCAGTACTTC; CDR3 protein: CASSQAPTSGGLETQYF
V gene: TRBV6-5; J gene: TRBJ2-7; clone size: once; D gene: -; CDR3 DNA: TGTGCCAGCAGTAGGGGCCGGACCGAGCAGTACTTC; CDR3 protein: CASSRGRTEQYF
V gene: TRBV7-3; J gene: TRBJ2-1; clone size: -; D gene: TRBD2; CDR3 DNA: TGTGCCAGCAGACCTAGCGGGGGGGCTCACAATGAGCAGTTCTTC; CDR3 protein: CASRPSGGAHNEQFF
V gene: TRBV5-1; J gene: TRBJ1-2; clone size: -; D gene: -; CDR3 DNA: TGCGCCAGCTTCCGACGGGCTTCCTCCAAATCGGATAACTATGGCTACACCTTC; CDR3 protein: CASFRRASSKSDNYGYTF
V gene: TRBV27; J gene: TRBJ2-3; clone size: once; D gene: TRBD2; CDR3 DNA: TGTGCCAGCAGTTCCCTGGCGGGACTAGCGGGAGCTGATACGCAGTATTTT; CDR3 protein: CASSSLAGLAGADTQYF
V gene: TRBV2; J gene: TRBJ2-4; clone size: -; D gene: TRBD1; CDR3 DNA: TGTGCCAGCAGGACAGGGCTGGGAAACATTCAGTACTTC; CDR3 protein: CASRTGLGNIQYF
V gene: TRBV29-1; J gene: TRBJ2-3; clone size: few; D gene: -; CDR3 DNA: TGCAGCGTTGAACGTGGGACTAGCACAGATACGCAGTATTTT; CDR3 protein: CSVERGTSTDTQYF
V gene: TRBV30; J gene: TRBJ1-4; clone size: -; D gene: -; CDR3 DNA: TGTGCCTGGAGTGGAACGGAATTAGGGAAACTGTTTTTT; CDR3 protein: CAWSGTELGKLFF
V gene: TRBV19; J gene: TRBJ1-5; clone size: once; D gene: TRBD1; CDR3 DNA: TGTGCCAGTAGTATAGACGTGAGGCCAGGGGGCTATCAGCCCCAGCATTTT; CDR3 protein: CASSIDVRPGGYQPQHF
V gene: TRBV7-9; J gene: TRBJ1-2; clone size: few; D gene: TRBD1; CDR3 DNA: TGTGCCAGCGGTTCAACAGGGGTAGGCTACACCTTC; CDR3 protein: CASGSTGVGYTF
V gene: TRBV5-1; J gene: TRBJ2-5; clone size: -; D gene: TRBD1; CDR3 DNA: TGCGCCAGCAGTGCCGGGACAGGGAGGCAAGAGACCCAGTACTTC; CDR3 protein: CASSAGTGRQETQYF
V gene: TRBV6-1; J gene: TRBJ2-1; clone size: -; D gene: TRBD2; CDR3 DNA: TGTGCCAGCAGTAGGACTAGCGGGCCTCTGAATGAGCAGTTCTTC; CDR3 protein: CASSRTSGPLNEQFF
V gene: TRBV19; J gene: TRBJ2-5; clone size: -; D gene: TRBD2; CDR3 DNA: TGTGCCAGTAGTAGGTTAGCGGGTGTCCAAGAGACCCAGTACTTC; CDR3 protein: CASSRLAGVQETQYF
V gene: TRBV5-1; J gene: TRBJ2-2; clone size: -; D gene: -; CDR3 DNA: TGCGCCAGCACCCAACTCCAGGGTACGAACACCGGGGAGCTGTTTTTT; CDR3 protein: CASTQLQGTNTGELFF
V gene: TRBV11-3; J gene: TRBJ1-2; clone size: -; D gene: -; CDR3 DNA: TGTGCCAGCAGTACCGGTCAGGGAAACTATGGCTACACCTTC; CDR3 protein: CASSTGQGNYGYTF
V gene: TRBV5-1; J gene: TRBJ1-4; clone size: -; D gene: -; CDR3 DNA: TGCGCCAGCAGCTTGATAGGCAGGGTTAATGAAAAACTGTTTTTT; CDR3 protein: CASSLIGRVNEKLFF
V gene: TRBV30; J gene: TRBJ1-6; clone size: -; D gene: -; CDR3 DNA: TGTGCCTGGAGGAATCAGGGGAATTCACCCCTCCACTTT; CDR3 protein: CAWRNQGNSPLHF
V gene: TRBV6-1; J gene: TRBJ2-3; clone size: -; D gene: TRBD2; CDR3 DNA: TGTGCCAGCAGTGAAAATCCGGTAATAGCGGGGAGCACAGATACGCAGTATTTT; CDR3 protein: CASSENPVIAGSTDTQYF
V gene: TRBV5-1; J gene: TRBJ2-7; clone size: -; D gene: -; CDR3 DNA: TGCGCCAGCAGCCCCTGGGACCCCGAGAGCTCCTACGAGCAGTACTTC; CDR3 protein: CASSPWDPESSYEQYF
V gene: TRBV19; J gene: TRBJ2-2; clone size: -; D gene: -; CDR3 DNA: TGTGCCAGTAGTATTCCTGGGAGAATGGCCGGGGAGCTGTTTTTT; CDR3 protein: CASSIPGRMAGELFF
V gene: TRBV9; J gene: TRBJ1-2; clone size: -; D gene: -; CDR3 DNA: TGTGCCAGCAGCGCGCAAACACCGGGAGTAGGAGGCTACACCTTC; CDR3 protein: CASSAQTPGVGGYTF
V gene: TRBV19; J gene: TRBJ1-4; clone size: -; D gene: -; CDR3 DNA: TGTGCCAGTAGTATAGAGAGCGGGCCCTTAACAACTAATGAAAAACTGTTTTTT; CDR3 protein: CASSIESGPLTTNEKLFF